The 29 T cell receptor beta chains reported below all come from one sample, sequenced in a study of blood T cell repertoires in COVID-19. The repertoire was sequenced with immunoSEQ multiplex PCR; TCRdb's copy has only in-frame clones and lacks some. This repertoire shows 210,000 or so clones, about four fifths found once; its top ten account for 7.8%. Material for sequencing was peripheral blood. The receptors originated from a woman older than 75 with COVID-19, enrolled during active disease.

The rearrangement uses TRBV5-1 and TRBJ1-1, with D possibly matching TRBD1 (5 bases). The germline V gene has CDR1 SGHRS and CDR2 YFSETQ. V was cut by 2 bases and J by 1 base, with 6 bases left in between. The CDR3 is 13 amino acids. The CDR3 DNA sequence: TGCGCCAGCAGCTTCACAGGGAACACTGAAGCTTTCTTT. Amino acids: CASSFTGNTEAFF.

The J gene is TRBJ1-1, the V gene TRBV5-1, with TRBD1 as a possible D gene (5 bases). Germline CDR1 is SGHRS and CDR2 is YFSETQ. The V end was cut by 0 bases, the J end by 8 bases, with 8 bases between. The CDR3 loop spans 12 amino acids. The CDR3 nucleotides are TGCGCCAGCAGCTTGGATAGGACAGAAGCTTTCTTT. Protein: CASSLDRTEAFF.

This chain uses TRBV18 with TRBJ2-5; 8 bases line up with TRBD1. Germline trimming cut 0 bases from V and 4 bases from J; bases unmatched to any gene: 7. Germline lookup yields CDR1 KGHSH and CDR2 LQKENI. This CDR3 has 16 residues. The CDR3 sequence: CASSPPRGPTGETQYF. In DNA, the CDR3 is TGTGCCAGCTCACCACCCAGGGGGCCGACGGGAGAGACCCAGTACTTC.

J is TRBJ1-2 and V is TRBV5-1, with 11 bases aligning to TRBD1. This CDR3 contains 17 residues. Germline CDR1 is SGHRS and CDR2 is YFSETQ. Trimming cost V 0 bases and J 2 bases; bases outside gene matches: 6. The chain's CDR3 is CASSLGTGGGWNYGYTF. DNA for the CDR3: TGCGCCAGCAGCTTGGGGACAGGGGGCGGTTGGAACTATGGCTACACCTTC. Using reference TRBV5-1 and TRBJ1-2 for the parts outside the CDR3, the full variable domain is KAGVTQTPRYLIKTRGQQVTLSCSPISGHRSVSWYQQTPGQGLQFLFEYFSETQRNKGNFPGRFSGRQFSNSRSEMNVSTLELGDSALYLCASSLGTGGGWNYGYTFGSGTRLTVV.

The chain has TRBV29-1 and TRBJ2-5, with TRBD2 as a possible D gene (6 bases). The germline V gene has CDR1 SQVTM and CDR2 ANQGSEA. Trimming took off 8 bases at V and 1 base at J, with 14 bases between the two ends. The CDR3 loop spans 13 amino acids. The CDR3 loop reads CSLSWRGQETQYF. The CDR3 DNA sequence: TGCAGCCTATCTTGGAGGGGCCAAGAGACCCAGTACTTC.

The gene calls are TRBV4-2 and TRBJ1-5; 8 bases align to TRBD1. In germline, CDR1 is LGHNA, CDR2 YNFKEQ. V trimming: 4 bases; J trimming: 2 bases; junction bases outside the gene matches: 4. This CDR3 has 15 amino acids. The CDR3 spells CASSRQQGGNQPQHF. CDR3 coding DNA: TGTGCCAGCAGCCGTCAACAGGGGGGCAATCAGCCCCAGCATTTT.

The V gene is TRBV18, the J gene TRBJ2-5, with D possibly TRBD2 on 5 matching bases. Germline V gene data show CDR1 as KGHSH and CDR2 as LQKENI. The CDR3 loop spans 17 amino acids. V lost 2 bases and J lost 5, with 21 bases in between. The CDR3 reads CASSPRLSAQREETQYF. The CDR3 coding sequence is TGTGCCAGCTCACCAAGGCTTTCGGCCCAAAGGGAGGAGACCCAGTACTTC.

This sequence joins TRBV5-1 and TRBJ2-1, with 10 bases aligning to TRBD2. Unmatched junction bases numbered 13, after V lost 1 base and J lost 3 bases. Germline V CDR1 and CDR2: SGHRS, YFSETQ. This CDR3 is built from 19 residues. The DNA of the CDR3 is TGCGCCAGCAGCTTGAGGGCTAGCGGGGGCCGAGTCGACTACAATGAGCAGTTCTTC. This sequence encodes CASSLRASGGRVDYNEQFF.

The chain combines TRBV5-1 with TRBJ1-2, with 10 bases identical to TRBD1. CDR3 length equals 15 residues. With V trimmed by 3 bases and J by 3 bases, 5 bases remained unmatched. Germline assignment: CDR1 SGHRS and CDR2 YFSETQ. CDR3 nucleotide sequence: TGCGCCAGCAGCTCTGGCGGGACAGGGGACTATGGCTACACCTTC. As protein: CASSSGGTGDYGYTF.

V is TRBV7-3 and J is TRBJ2-1; TRBD2 agrees at 10 bases. CDR3 length: 14 residues. The V segment lost 4 bases and the J segment 6 bases; nucleotides outside the gene matches: 3. Germline lookup yields CDR1 SGHTA and CDR2 FQGTGA. CDR3 in amino acids: CASSSGLAPNEQFF. DNA of the CDR3: TGTGCCAGCAGCTCGGGACTAGCGCCCAATGAGCAGTTCTTC.

The chain recombines TRBV7-9 with TRBJ1-2; 8 bases line up with TRBD1. The CDR3 length is 17 residues. The J segment lost 8 bases and the V segment lost 5 bases, leaving 19 bases of the junction unmatched. The germline V gene has CDR1 SEHNR and CDR2 FQNEAQ (reference sequence). The CDR3 here is CASSPGGQLDRVLGYTF. The DNA of the CDR3 is TGTGCCAGCAGCCCCGGGGGGCAGCTGGACAGGGTACTGGGCTACACCTTC. Complete variable domain (other parts from reference TRBV7-9 and TRBJ1-2): DTGVSQNPRHKITKRGQNVTFRCDPISEHNRLYWYRQTLGQGPEFLTYFQNEAQLEKSRLLSDRFSAERPKGSFSTLEIQRTEQGDSAMYLCASSPGGQLDRVLGYTFGSGTRLTVV.

The chain has TRBV5-1 and TRBJ1-3, with D hard to call. The CDR3 extends over 15 amino acids. V dropped 4 bases and J dropped 0 bases, with 11 bases sitting between them. Germline V gene data show CDR1 as SGHRS and CDR2 as YFSETQ. The CDR3 region is CASSQSVLSGNTIYF. The CDR3 DNA is TGCGCCAGCAGCCAGTCAGTTCTCTCTGGAAACACCATATATTTT.

The chain couples TRBV28 to TRBJ1-5; no clear D gene. The germline V gene encodes CDR1 MDHEN and CDR2 SYDVKM. CDR3 size: 15 residues. Trimming cost V 7 bases and J 4 bases, with 17 bases left between them. DNA of the CDR3: TGTGCCAGCACCCTCCCGACGGGCGGGAATCAGCCCCAGCATTTT. Translated: CASTLPTGGNQPQHF.

This sequence joins TRBV5-1 and TRBJ1-2; D may be TRBD1 (6 bases). V was clipped by 4 bases and J by 4 bases, with 20 bases between them. Per the germline V gene, CDR1 is SGHRS and CDR2 is YFSETQ. This CDR3 is 16 amino acids long. CDR3 coding DNA: TGCGCCAGCAGCACCGAATGGACAGAGCCTTTCTATGGCTACACCTTC. Translating gives CASSTEWTEPFYGYTF.

V is TRBV5-1 and J is TRBJ2-7; weak D call: TRBD1 (6 bases). Germline V gene data show CDR1 as SGHRS and CDR2 as YFSETQ. Between the trimmed V and J ends, which lost 3 bases and 3 bases, there was a span of 13 bases. CDR3 length: 14 amino acids. Here the CDR3 reads CASSSTGSNYEQYF. CDR3 in DNA: TGCGCCAGCAGCTCCACAGGGTCCAACTACGAGCAGTACTTC.

This chain joins TRBV24-1 and TRBJ2-7; weak D call: TRBD2 (6 bases). Trimming stripped 3 bases from V and 0 bases from J, with 14 bases between. Germline V gene lookup returns CDR1 KGHDR and CDR2 SFDVKD. CDR3 length equals 16 residues. The CDR3 bases are TGTGCCACCAGTGATACCTCAGCCGGGGGCTCCTACGAGCAGTACTTC. Translated: CATSDTSAGGSYEQYF.

The chain uses TRBV11-3 and TRBJ2-3; 10 bases agree with TRBD1. V lost 8 bases, J lost 5 bases, and 7 bases stayed unmatched. The CDR3 runs 14 residues. Germline V gene sequence: CDR1 SGHNT, CDR2 YENEEA. The CDR3 DNA is TGTGCCAGCCCGGGACAGGGGAAGGAAGATACGCAGTATTTT. Its translation: CASPGQGKEDTQYF.

The chain combines TRBV19 with TRBJ2-5; TRBD1 agrees at 9 bases. V shed 3 bases, J shed 7 bases, and the junction held 6 bases outside the gene matches. Looked up from germline, CDR1 is LNHDA and CDR2 is SQIVND (reference sequence). The CDR3 is made up of 14 amino acids. DNA of the CDR3: TGTGCCAGTAGTATCGGGACAGGGACATTGACCCAGTACTTC. Translation: CASSIGTGTLTQYF.

The chain couples TRBV5-1 to TRBJ2-1; 7 bases are shared with TRBD2. The CDR3 sequence is 15 residues long. V was clipped by 1 base and J by 8 bases; unmatched bases: 9. Germline V gene data show CDR1 as SGHRS and CDR2 as YFSETQ. CDR3 in amino acids: CASSLLREYRDEQFF. As DNA, the CDR3 is TGCGCCAGCAGCTTGTTGCGGGAGTATAGGGATGAGCAGTTCTTC.

Concerning this clone: The sample contains more than one DNA sequence encoding this CDR3. The CDR3 loop reads CASSLARRDTEAFF. CDR3 nucleotide sequence: TGCGCCAGCAGCTTGGCCCGGAGGGACACTGAAGCTTTCTTT. The rearrangement joins TRBV5-1 to TRBJ1-1, with no clear D. The V gene lost 0 bases and the J gene lost 3 bases, with 9 bases spanning the gap. CDR3 size: 14 residues. The germline V gene has CDR1 SGHRS and CDR2 YFSETQ. The complete variable domain, with remaining parts taken from reference TRBV5-1 and TRBJ1-1, reads KAGVTQTPRYLIKTRGQQVTLSCSPISGHRSVSWYQQTPGQGLQFLFEYFSETQRNKGNFPGRFSGRQFSNSRSEMNVSTLELGDSALYLCASSLARRDTEAFFGQGTRLTVV.

This clone was observed a single time. This sequence joins TRBV9 and TRBJ2-5; TRBD2 agrees at 10 bases. The CDR3 is 14 amino acids. V was pared by 3 bases and J by 2 bases, with 1 base of the junction left unmatched. Per germline, CDR1 SGDLS and CDR2 YYNGEE. CDR3: CASSELAGQETQYF. In DNA, the CDR3 is TGTGCCAGCAGCGAACTAGCGGGGCAAGAGACCCAGTACTTC. The entire variable domain, with the rest obtained from reference TRBV9 and TRBJ2-5, is as follows: DSGVTQTPKHLITATGQRVTLRCSPRSGDLSVYWYQQSLDQGLQFLIQYYNGEERAKGNILERFSAQQFPDLHSELNLSSLELGDSALYFCASSELAGQETQYFGPGTRLLVL.

J is TRBJ1-2 and V is TRBV28; D unclear. From germline, CDR1 is MDHEN and CDR2 SYDVKM. V lost 2 bases to trimming and J lost 4 bases, with 5 bases between them. The CDR3 length is 12 residues. CDR3 DNA: TGTGCCAGCAGTTTAACGGGCTATGGCTACACCTTC. It is translated as CASSLTGYGYTF.

The chain carries TRBV3-1 (or the pseudogene TRBV3-2) and TRBJ1-6, with no clear D. CDR3 length equals 16 residues. Trimming left V 0 bases short and J 0 bases short, with 6 bases between. Per germline, CDR1 LGHDT and CDR2 YNNKEL (reference sequence). CDR3 protein: CASSQDSGSYNSPLHF. In DNA, the CDR3 is TGTGCCAGCAGCCAAGACTCGGGCTCCTATAATTCACCCCTCCACTTT.

The rearrangement uses TRBV7-9 and TRBJ1-1; 8 bases align to TRBD1. The CDR3 contains 13 residues. The V segment lost 6 bases and the J segment 5 bases; nucleotides outside the gene matches: 5. The germline CDR1 and CDR2 sequences are SEHNR and FQNEAQ (reference sequence). Here the CDR3 DNA reads TGTGCCAGCAGTCGACAGGGGCAAACTGAAGCTTTCTTT. Protein product: CASSRQGQTEAFF.

This clone has just a few counts. The rearrangement joins TRBV7-9 to TRBJ1-5; the D is unclear. Trimming pared 2 bases from V and 5 bases from J, leaving 7 bases between. Per germline, CDR1 SEHNR and CDR2 FQNEAQ (reference sequence). The CDR3 is 13 residues long. DNA of the CDR3: TGTGCCAGCAGCTTAAACTATGATCAGCCCCAGCATTTT. Translated: CASSLNYDQPQHF.

V gene TRBV18 combines with J gene TRBJ2-5; 15 bases map to TRBD2. Germline V gives CDR1 KGHSH, CDR2 LQKENI. J gave up 2 bases and V 5 bases, and 3 bases lay outside the gene matches. The CDR3 runs 16 residues. DNA of the CDR3: TGTGCCAGCTCAGCCGGACTAGCGGGGGGGCAAGAGACCCAGTACTTC. Its translation is CASSAGLAGGQETQYF.

The CDR3 is CASSIPGDLNYGYTF. In nucleotides, the CDR3 is TGTGCCAGTAGTATCCCAGGGGATCTTAACTATGGCTACACCTTC. The chain couples TRBV19 to TRBJ1-2; the D gene is possibly TRBD1 (6 bases). CDR1 LNHDA and CDR2 SQIVND come from the germline V gene (reference sequence). This CDR3 is built from 15 residues. V lost 3 bases to trimming and J lost 1 base, with 12 bases between them. The entire variable domain, with the rest obtained from reference TRBV19 and TRBJ1-2, is as follows: DGGITQSPKYLFRKEGQNVTLSCEQNLNHDAMYWYRQDPGQGLRLIYYSQIVNDFQKGDIAEGYSVSREKKESFPLTVTSAQKNPTAFYLCASSIPGDLNYGYTFGSGTRLTVV.

The chain couples TRBV19 to TRBJ2-7; TRBD2 agrees at 10 bases. The CDR3 consists of 14 residues. The germline V gene encodes CDR1 LNHDA and CDR2 SQIVND (reference sequence). The J segment lost 2 bases and the V segment lost 6 bases, leaving 4 bases of the junction unmatched. The CDR3 nucleotides read TGTGCCAGTAGACGGACTAGCGGTACCTACGAGCAGTACTTC. Its translation: CASRRTSGTYEQYF.

The V call is TRBV7-8, the J call TRBJ2-3, with D tentatively TRBD2 (6 bases). Looked up from germline, CDR1 is SGHVS and CDR2 is FQNEAQ. Trimming shortened V by 4 bases and J by 1 base, and 9 bases separated the two germline ends. The CDR3 runs 14 residues. This CDR3 is CASSSLAGTDTQYF. CDR3 coding DNA: TGTGCCAGCAGCTCACTAGCAGGCACAGATACGCAGTATTTT. Full variable domain (missing parts from reference TRBV7-8 and TRBJ2-3): GAGVSQSPRYKVAKRGQDVALRCDPISGHVSLFWYQQALGQGPEFLTYFQNEAQLDKSGLPSDRFFAERPEGSVSTLKIQRTQQEDSAVYLCASSSLAGTDTQYFGPGTRLTVL.